This is a list of T cell receptor beta chains from one sample in a study of control samples from healthy donors and cancer patients. Here immunoSEQ multiplex PCR was the method, and the copy in TCRdb shows in-frame clones only, minus some. The data hold about 160,000 clones, with approximately 94% observed a single time. The source material was blood. The receptors originated from a woman in her 40s in good health. CDR3s include the opening cysteine and the closing phenylalanine or tryptophan. D genes are given only for firm matches. Size tells how often a clone was seen (once, few, many) or the class of an expanded clone, and some rows leave it out.

size: NA
V: TRBV9
J: TRBJ2-3
D: NA
DNA: TGTGCCAGCAGCCCCCGGTTTTCCGAGAGCAGGGATACGCAGTATTTT
CDR3: CASSPRFSESRDTQYF

size: NA
V: TRBV11-3
J: TRBJ2-2
D: NA
DNA: TGTGCCGGCAGCTTAGATTTCACCGGGGAGCTGTTTTTT
CDR3: CAGSLDFTGELFF

size: NA
V: TRBV5-1
J: TRBJ1-6
D: NA
DNA: TGCGCCAGCAGCTTGGCCGCCAGGGGCAATTCACCCCTCCACTTT
CDR3: CASSLAARGNSPLHF

size: NA
V: TRBV19
J: TRBJ1-4
D: NA
DNA: TGTGCCAGCATAGGACGGAGGGGAGAAAAACTGTTTTTT
CDR3: CASIGRRGEKLFF

size: NA
V: TRBV7-9
J: TRBJ2-7
D: NA
DNA: TGTGCCAGCAGCCTTTATGGAGACGGGGGCTCCTACGAGCAGTACTTC
CDR3: CASSLYGDGGSYEQYF

size: NA
V: TRBV19
J: TRBJ2-7
D: NA
DNA: TGTGCCAGTAGTAGGTTGCCGGAATCCTACGAGCAGTACTTC
CDR3: CASSRLPESYEQYF

size: NA
V: TRBV7-9
J: TRBJ1-5
D: NA
DNA: TGTGCCAGCAGCCCGATAGATCGGCCCCAGCATTTT
CDR3: CASSPIDRPQHF

size: NA
V: TRBV2
J: TRBJ2-7
D: NA
DNA: TGTGCCAGCAGTCAGGGCATGTCCTACGAGCAGTACTTC
CDR3: CASSQGMSYEQYF

size: NA
V: TRBV5-1
J: TRBJ1-1
D: TRBD1
DNA: TGCGCCAGCAGCGCCGGGACAGGCAACACTGAAGCTTTCTTT
CDR3: CASSAGTGNTEAFF

size: once
V: TRBV7-2
J: TRBJ2-6
D: TRBD1
DNA: TGTGCCAGCAGCTCTACAGGGGGCGCCGGGGCCAACGTCCTGACTTTC
CDR3: CASSSTGGAGANVLTF

size: NA
V: TRBV7-3
J: TRBJ2-5
D: TRBD2
DNA: TGTGCCAGCAGCTCAGGACTAGGGGAGACCCAGTACTTC
CDR3: CASSSGLGETQYF

size: NA
V: TRBV5-5
J: TRBJ1-4
D: NA
DNA: TGTGCCAGCAGCTTGAAGTTGGCAGGAAGGGAGGAAAAACTGTTTTTT
CDR3: CASSLKLAGREEKLFF

size: NA
V: TRBV7-2
J: TRBJ1-4
D: TRBD1
DNA: TGTGCCAGCAGCTTAGGGAGTCACAGGGGTGAAAAACTGTTTTTT
CDR3: CASSLGSHRGEKLFF

size: NA
V: TRBV5-1
J: TRBJ2-7
D: TRBD1
DNA: TGCGCCAGCAAGGCCTCCTTGACAGGGGCCTACGAGCAGTACTTC
CDR3: CASKASLTGAYEQYF

size: NA
V: TRBV9
J: TRBJ1-2
D: NA
DNA: TGTGCCAGCAGCCCACCGGACAGTTATGGCTACACCTTC
CDR3: CASSPPDSYGYTF

size: once
V: TRBV6-1
J: TRBJ1-1
D: NA
DNA: TGTGCCAGCAGCAACATGGGGATAGGGGACACTGAAGCTTTCTTT
CDR3: CASSNMGIGDTEAFF

size: NA
V: TRBV3-1/TRBV3-2
J: TRBJ2-5
D: TRBD1
DNA: TGTGCCAGCAGCCAAGAATTTGGGACAGGGGGCTTGAGGGAGACCCAGTACTTC
CDR3: CASSQEFGTGGLRETQYF

size: once
V: TRBV19
J: TRBJ1-2
D: TRBD1
DNA: TGTGCCAGTAGCCCGGACAGGGAATATGGCTACACCTTC
CDR3: CASSPDREYGYTF

size: NA
V: TRBV4-1
J: TRBJ2-2
D: TRBD2
DNA: TGCGCCAGCGCGGGAGGGCCGTTGGCCGGGGAGCTGTTTTTT
CDR3: CASAGGPLAGELFF

size: few
V: TRBV7-2
J: TRBJ1-2
D: NA
DNA: TGTGCCAGCAGCTCAGTTTATGGCTACACCTTC
CDR3: CASSSVYGYTF

size: NA
V: TRBV29-1
J: TRBJ1-5
D: NA
DNA: TGCAGCGTTGAAGAGGGGGAAATCCAGCATTTT
CDR3: CSVEEGEIQHF

size: NA
V: TRBV5-1
J: TRBJ1-1
D: NA
DNA: TGCGCCAGCATGTCCCCCGGAAATGAAGCTTTCTTT
CDR3: CASMSPGNEAFF

size: NA
V: TRBV20-1
J: TRBJ2-3
D: NA
DNA: TGCAGTGCTAGTGGAGCCACAGATACGCAGTATTTT
CDR3: CSASGATDTQYF